This T cell receptor beta chain was recorded in a study of shared clonotypes between healthy human individuals. CDR1 SNHLY and CDR2 FYNNEI come from the germline V gene. The CDR3 has 12 residues. Trimming took off 4 bases at V and 3 bases at J, with 7 bases between the two ends. Comment on this clone: This sample also contains other DNA sequences that code for the same CDR3.

Method: immunoSEQ multiplex PCR; TCRdb's copy keeps in-frame clones and lacks some. This table has about 2 million clones, about 95% appearing once. Selected positively for CCR7 and CD45RO-negative, naive CD8 cells excluded terminally differentiated effector memory CD45RA+ cells. The chain links TRBV2 to TRBJ2-7; no clear D gene. The source material was naive CD8+ T cells sorted from blood. The receptor was isolated from a man between 18 and 29 years old in good health. The CDR3 bases are TGTGCCAGCAGTGGATCAGTCTACGAGCAGTACTTC. It is translated as CASSGSVYEQYF.